These T cell receptor beta chains were read from a single sample in a study of CD8 T cells in ankylosing spondylitis. TCRdb itself ran the 5' RACE reads through MiXCR, one entry per CDR3 protein. In the table there are under 200,000 distinct CDR3 sequences, around 9.6% of which are singletons. The material sequenced was blood, either unsorted or a sorted T cell fraction (not recorded which). The receptors originated from a female donor with ankylosing spondylitis or in good health (not recorded which). CDR3s include the opening cysteine and the closing phenylalanine or tryptophan. A D gene is named only where the DNA matches it firmly.

j_call d_call v_call cdr3_aa
TRBJ2-7 TRBD2 TRBV3-1 CASSQEGGMAGGPNEQYF
TRBJ2-1 . TRBV24-1 CATSDFNNEQFF
TRBJ2-1 . TRBV2 CASSQGLPGSYNEQFF
TRBJ2-1 TRBD2 TRBV25-1 CASSELLIGLDTNNEQFF
TRBJ1-1 . TRBV11-2 CASSLPTAEAFF
TRBJ1-1 TRBD1 TRBV13 CASSFTGTGHLNTEAFF
TRBJ1-4 . TRBV5-5 CASSLTEGYREELFF
TRBJ2-5 TRBD2 TRBV20-1 CSARGPPLAGKETQYF
TRBJ1-6 . TRBV12-3/TRBV12-4 CASSLAGVKSPLHF
TRBJ2-7 . TRBV20-1 CSASALDTDEQYF
TRBJ2-7 TRBD1 TRBV30 CAWSLIRQGLYEQYF
TRBJ2-6 . TRBV29-1 CSVVGGSSGANVLTF
TRBJ2-2 . TRBV10-2 CASTEGGLTGELFF
TRBJ2-7 . TRBV25-1 CASSAPYPTGPIYEQYF
TRBJ2-1 TRBD1 TRBV12-3/TRBV12-4 CASSFEGAGPKNEQFF
TRBJ2-1 . TRBV7-9 CASSITVTGTIGDEQFF
TRBJ2-7 . TRBV9 CASSVDGGRYEQYF
TRBJ2-7 TRBD2 TRBV27 CASSTTSGLAVYEQYF
TRBJ2-7 . TRBV27 CASSLQVGTISYEQYF
TRBJ2-1 TRBD2 TRBV12-3/TRBV12-4 CASSPERGYNEQFF
TRBJ1-5 . TRBV12-3/TRBV12-4 CASSSLWGGKGNQPQHF
TRBJ1-1 . TRBV27 CAVHLDTEAFF
TRBJ1-2 . TRBV4-3 CASSPLRAGNYGYTF
TRBJ2-4 TRBD2 TRBV12-3/TRBV12-4 CASTHSGAKNIQYF
TRBJ2-1 . TRBV30 CAWSVSFGSYNEQFF
TRBJ2-1 TRBD2 TRBV10-3 CAISEGLARNEQFF
TRBJ1-2 . TRBV10-2 CASSEMGGYGYTF
TRBJ2-5 . TRBV5-6 CASSGDGVETQYF
TRBJ1-4 . TRBV6-5 CASSYFEGNEKLFF
TRBJ2-2 . TRBV6-2/TRBV6-3 CATAGTSNTGELFF
TRBJ1-1 . TRBV20-1 CSAWDSLNTEAFF
TRBJ2-2 . TRBV11-2 CASSGVTANTGELFF
TRBJ2-1 TRBD2 TRBV5-6 CASSYGTSGAGYNEQFF
TRBJ2-7 TRBD1 TRBV29-1 CSGTGGNEQYF
TRBJ2-7 TRBD2 TRBV20-1 CSAVPAGYYEQYF
TRBJ2-7 . TRBV7-9 CASSLTAAYEQYF
TRBJ2-5 . TRBV18 CASSPDTAEEETQYF
TRBJ2-7 . TRBV10-2 CASGEWDEQYF
TRBJ1-4 TRBD1 TRBV7-8 CASSPDRGPVRRLFF
TRBJ2-1 . TRBV6-1 CASRPSSRSSYNEQFF
TRBJ2-3 . TRBV12-3/TRBV12-4 CASGFTRADTQYF
TRBJ1-4 . TRBV9 CASSEGDSNEKLFF
TRBJ2-1 . TRBV2 CASMKGEQFF
TRBJ1-6 . TRBV15 CAPGTEPNSPLHF
TRBJ2-3 . TRBV12-3/TRBV12-4 CASSLESSTDTQYF
TRBJ1-1 . TRBV7-2 CASSLNQGLNTEAFF
TRBJ2-3 . TRBV13 CASSLHVDTQYF
TRBJ2-1 TRBD1 TRBV28 CASTSGTGGYNEQFF
TRBJ2-1 . TRBV7-2 CASSPMGGGRGNEQFF